Described below is a single T cell receptor beta chain sequence and its context. Its antigen is not known. This sample is drawn from a study of cytomegalovirus exposure and HLA in healthy donors. Study findings and constraints: Later on, an analysis showed TCR association rates differing by HLA locus, with DRB1 the most and HLA-C the fewest. About 180 TCR beta chains were listed as cytomegalovirus-associated.

Primers: 60 Vbeta forward and 13 Jbeta reverse. The repertoire was sequenced with immunoSEQ multiplex PCR; TCRdb's copy has only in-frame clones and lacks some. Seen here are some 110,000 clones, 74% observed once, and the top ten hold roughly 4.4%. The CDR3 contains 13 residues. The germline gives CDR1 MNHNS, CDR2 SASEGT. V lost 10 bases and J 1 base, leaving 13 bases between the germline ends. The TCR was taken from a man in his thirties or forties in good health and CMV-seropositive. The specimen was PBMCs. The V gene is TRBV6-1, the J gene TRBJ1-2, with unresolved D. In DNA form, the CDR3 reads TGTGCCATCTCAGACTCCTTTAACTATGGCTACACCTTC. It translates to CAISDSFNYGYTF.